This T cell receptor beta chain derives from a study of blood T cell repertoires in COVID-19. Living in 24 US areas, the participants were between roughly 18 and 95 years of age. The V gene lost 8 bases and the J gene lost 1 base, with 18 bases spanning the gap. CDR1 SEHNR and CDR2 FQNEAQ come from the germline V gene (reference sequence). The CDR3 runs 16 residues. Profiling relied on immunoSEQ multiplex PCR, and the TCRdb table lists in-frame clones only, not all of them. The sample lists 350,000 to 550,000 clones, roughly nine tenths seen once, with approximately 2% in the top ten. The receptor was isolated from a woman between 18 and 30 years old with acute COVID-19. Sequencing input: PBMCs or T cells enriched from blood (not recorded which). The rearrangement links TRBV7-9 to TRBJ2-1; D is unresolved. CDR3 amino acids: CASSPFPLKSYNEQFF. The DNA of the CDR3 is TGTGCCAGCTCGCCGTTTCCCCTAAAATCCTACAATGAGCAGTTCTTC.